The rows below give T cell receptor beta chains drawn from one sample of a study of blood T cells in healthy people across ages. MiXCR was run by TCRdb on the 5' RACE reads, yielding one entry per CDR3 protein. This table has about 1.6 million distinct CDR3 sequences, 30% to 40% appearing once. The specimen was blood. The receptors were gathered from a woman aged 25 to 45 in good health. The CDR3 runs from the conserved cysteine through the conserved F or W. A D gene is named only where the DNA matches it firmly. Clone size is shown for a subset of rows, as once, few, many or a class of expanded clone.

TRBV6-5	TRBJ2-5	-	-	CASSPDRHSAQYF	TGTGCCAGCAGTCCTGACAGGCACTCGGCCCAGTACTTC
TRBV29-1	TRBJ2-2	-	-	CSVGDPNTGGLFF	TGCAGCGTTGGAGACCCGAACACCGGGGGGCTGTTTTTT
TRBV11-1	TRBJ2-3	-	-	CASSLRPLPGTDTQYF	TGTGCCAGCAGCTTACGTCCACTCCCGGGCACAGATACGCAGTATTTT
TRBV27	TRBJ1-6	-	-	CASSQRVGNSPLHF	TGTGCCAGCAGTCAGAGGGTTGGGAATTCACCCCTCCACTTT
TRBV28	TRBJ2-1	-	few	CASRSGASYNEQFF	TGTGCCAGCAGGTCAGGGGCCTCCTACAATGAGCAGTTCTTC
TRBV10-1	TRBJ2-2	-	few	CASSESWKTNTGELFF	TGCGCCAGCAGTGAGTCTTGGAAGACGAACACCGGGGAGCTGTTTTTT
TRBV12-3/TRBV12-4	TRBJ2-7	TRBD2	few	CASRGAGKRYEQYF	TGTGCCAGCAGGGGAGCGGGAAAGCGGTACGAGCAGTACTTC
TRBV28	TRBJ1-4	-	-	CASSFTGYQKLFF	TGTGCCAGCAGTTTCACAGGATACCAAAAACTGTTTTTT
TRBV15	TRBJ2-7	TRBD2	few	CATSDGLAGGEQYF	TGTGCCACCAGCGACGGACTAGCGGGAGGCGAGCAGTACTTC
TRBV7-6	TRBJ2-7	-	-	CASSSRSGGEDEQYF	TGTGCCAGCAGCTCGCGGTCCGGGGGTGAGGACGAGCAGTACTTC
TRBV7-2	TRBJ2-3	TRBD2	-	CASSLGGLAGGADTQYF	TGTGCCAGCAGCTTAGGGGGACTAGCGGGGGGTGCAGATACGCAGTATTTT
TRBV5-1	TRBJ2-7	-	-	CASSHRDGQYF	TGCGCCAGCAGCCACAGGGACGGGCAGTACTTC
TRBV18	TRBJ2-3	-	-	CASSPSGSDTQYF	TGTGCCAGCTCACCAAGTGGCTCAGATACGCAGTATTTT
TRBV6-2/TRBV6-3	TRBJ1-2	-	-	CANSRGGSYGYTF	TGTGCCAACAGCCGAGGGGGAAGCTATGGCTACACCTTC
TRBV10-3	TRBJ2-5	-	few	CAISTRGAQETQYF	TGTGCCATCAGCACAAGAGGGGCCCAAGAGACCCAGTACTTC
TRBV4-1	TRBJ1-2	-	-	CASSHRAGPYGYTF	TGCGCCAGCAGCCACAGGGCAGGGCCCTATGGCTACACCTTC
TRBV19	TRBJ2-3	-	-	CASSPVEPLTDTQYF	TGTGCCAGTAGCCCCGTGGAGCCGCTCACAGATACGCAGTATTTT
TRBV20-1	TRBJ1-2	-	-	CSHRDAGSDTSQHNYGYTF	TGCAGCCACCGGGACGCCGGGTCCGACACCTCCCAGCATAACTATGGCTACACCTTC
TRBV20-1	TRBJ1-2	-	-	CSARTGLGLDYGYTF	TGCAGTGCCAGAACCGGACTGGGACTCGATTATGGCTACACCTTC
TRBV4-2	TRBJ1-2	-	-	CASSQRIAGPSYGYTF	TGTGCCAGCAGCCAACGAATTGCAGGGCCCAGCTATGGCTACACCTTC
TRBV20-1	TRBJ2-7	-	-	CNARDHRGNPYEQYF	TGCAATGCTAGAGATCATCGGGGTAATCCCTACGAGCAGTACTTC
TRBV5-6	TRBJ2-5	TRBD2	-	CASSSGLADHEQYF	TGTGCCAGCAGCTCAGGACTAGCGGACCATGAGCAGTACTTC
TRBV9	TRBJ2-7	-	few	CASSVEPISSYEQYF	TGTGCCAGCAGCGTAGAGCCGATCAGCTCCTACGAGCAGTACTTC
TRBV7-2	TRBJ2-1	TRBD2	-	CASSLVGTSDGNEQFF	TGTGCCAGCAGCTTAGTAGGGACTAGCGACGGTAATGAGCAGTTCTTC
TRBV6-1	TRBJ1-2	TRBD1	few	CASGRQGEHGYTF	TGTGCCAGCGGCAGACAGGGAGAACATGGCTACACCTTC